These 32 T cell receptor beta chains originate from one sample sequenced in a study of spatial heterogeneity in lung cancer (dated by TCRdb to 2018 to 2020). In the paper's terms, the time point label means: sample taken at primary tumor resection. General findings and caveats noted by the study authors: The tumor nonsynonymous mutation count correlated with the number of expanded alpha and beta TCRs within the tumor.

These receptors are not linked to any known antigen. Library preparation employed 5' RACE. Sequencing relied on a NextSeq 500. The public reads were reanalyzed by TCRdb: fastp trimming at Q25, MiXCR alignment, in-frame beta chains only. Rows are combined by CDR3 protein, so each entry shows the most common genes and DNA. The sample yields over 3,000 distinct CDR3 sequences; around 30% were counted once. The ten largest account for around 11% of the sample. This specimen consisted of lung tumor tissue, obtained at surgery. The receptors were sampled from a female donor with early-stage non-small cell lung cancer.

The J gene is TRBJ2-1, the V gene TRBV7-8; 7 positions match TRBD2. The V gene end was trimmed by 1 base and the J gene end by 12 bases; junction bases not matched to a gene: 9. CDR3 size: 14 residues. CDR1 and CDR2 from the germline V gene are SGHVS and FQNEAQ. The CDR3 protein is CASSLEPVPGGQFF. CDR3 bases: TGTGCCAGCAGCTTAGAACCGGTGCCGGGGGGGCAGTTCTTC.

The table lists this clonotype with a few counts. The chain recombines TRBV20-1 with TRBJ2-1; no definite D call. Between the trimmed V and J ends, which lost 2 bases and 4 bases, there was a span of 12 bases. Germline CDR1 DFQATT, CDR2 SNEGSKA (reference sequence). CDR3 length equals 14 residues. CDR3 sequence reads: CSARRLQRYNEQFF. For the CDR3, the DNA is TGCAGTGCTAGAAGACTCCAGCGTTACAATGAGCAGTTCTTC.

In its sample, this clonotype is medium-sized. The CDR3: CASSAEDRYETQYF. CDR3 in DNA: TGTGCCAGCAGCGCCGAGGACAGATACGAGACCCAGTACTTC. The V gene is TRBV9, the J gene TRBJ2-5; tentatively, D is TRBD1 (6 bases). The CDR3 is made up of 14 amino acids. The germline V and J ends were trimmed by 3 bases and 5 bases, with 14 bases remaining between them. CDR1 and CDR2 from the germline V gene are SGDLS and YYNGEE. Together with reference TRBV9 and TRBJ2-5, the CDR3 gives the full variable domain: DSGVTQTPKHLITATGQRVTLRCSPRSGDLSVYWYQQSLDQGLQFLIQYYNGEERAKGNILERFSAQQFPDLHSELNLSSLELGDSALYFCASSAEDRYETQYFGPGTRLLVL.

This chain uses TRBV7-2 with TRBJ2-1; D not resolved. CDR1 is SGHTA, CDR2 FQGNSA, per germline. The CDR3 totals 15 residues. V lost 4 bases to trimming and J lost 0 bases, with 10 bases between them. The CDR3: CASSSVLGSYNEQFF. The CDR3 DNA reads TGTGCCAGCAGCTCTGTATTAGGCTCCTACAATGAGCAGTTCTTC.

This clonotype counts as medium-sized. This sequence joins TRBV7-9 and TRBJ2-5; 8 nucleotides agree with TRBD2. The CDR3 has 16 residues. Germline CDR1 SEHNR, CDR2 FQNEAQ (reference sequence). The V gene end was trimmed by 2 bases and the J gene end by 7 bases; junction bases not matched to a gene: 12. CDR3: CASSLRRGEPMRTQYF. In nucleotides, the CDR3 is TGTGCCAGCAGCTTAAGGCGGGGGGAACCAATGAGGACCCAGTACTTC.

The chain recombines TRBV21-1 with TRBJ2-1; TRBD2 is the table's D call, not checked against the DNA. TRBV21-1 is a pseudogene locus. The CDR3 runs 16 residues. CDR3 DNA: TGTGCCAGCAGCTCATTCCGGACTAGCGGGGGTAATGAGCAGTTCTTC. Amino acids: CASSSFRTSGGNEQFF.

The V and J genes are TRBV6-5 and TRBJ2-1; D not certain. Per germline, CDR1 MNHEY and CDR2 SVGAGI. The CDR3 totals 17 residues. V was trimmed by 0 bases and J by 1 base, leaving 13 bases between them. In DNA, the CDR3 is TGTGCCAGCAGTTACTCGCCCACCCCTGGGTCCTACAATGAGCAGTTCTTC. It translates to CASSYSPTPGSYNEQFF.

By frequency in the sample, this clonotype is medium-sized. The V and J genes are TRBV11-1 and TRBJ2-1; 9 positions agree with TRBD2. Unmatched junction bases numbered 12, after V lost 5 bases and J lost 10 bases. The CDR3 spans 15 residues. Germline-derived CDR1 and CDR2 are SGHAT and FQDESV (reference sequence). The CDR3 protein is CASSGSGGGAGEQFF. The CDR3 bases are TGTGCCAGCAGCGGGTCTGGCGGGGGGGCCGGCGAGCAGTTCTTC. Together with reference TRBV11-1 and TRBJ2-1, the CDR3 gives the full variable domain: EAEVAQSPRYKITEKSQAVAFWCDPISGHATLYWYRQILGQGPELLVQFQDESVVDDSQLPKDRFSAERLKGVDSTLKIQPAELGDSAMYLCASSGSGGGAGEQFFGPGTRLTVL.

This rearrangement joins TRBV7-2 to TRBJ2-7; D unclear. Per germline, CDR1 SGHTA and CDR2 FQGNSA. The CDR3 is 13 amino acids. The ends were cut back, 5 bases at V and 3 bases at J, with 11 bases in the middle. The CDR3 region has the DNA TGTGCCAGCAGCCCCAACCCGAACTACGAGCAGTACTTC. Translated: CASSPNPNYEQYF.

The chain carries TRBV10-3 and TRBJ2-7, with 10 bases fitting TRBD2. CDR3 length: 14 amino acids. The germline V gene encodes CDR1 ENHRY and CDR2 SYGVKD. Trimming at V came to 3 bases and at J to 2 bases, leaving 1 base not matched to a gene. The CDR3 here is CAISDLAGAYEQYF. The CDR3 DNA reads TGTGCCATCAGTGATCTAGCGGGGGCCTACGAGCAGTACTTC.

This clonotype is medium-sized. CDR3 sequence reads: CASSQGEGGSYNEQFF. CDR3 DNA: TGCGCCAGCAGCCAAGGTGAGGGGGGATCCTACAATGAGCAGTTCTTC. This chain uses TRBV4-1 with TRBJ2-1; D could derive from TRBD1 or TRBD2 (6 bases each). Trimming removed 1 base from V and 1 base from J, with 11 bases in between. Germline V gene sequence: CDR1 MGHRA, CDR2 YSYEKL. The CDR3 is 16 residues long.

This clonotype was detected only a few times. The chain couples TRBV5-1 to TRBJ2-6, with D perhaps matching TRBD1 (5 bases). Between the trimmed V and J ends, which lost 1 base and 4 bases, there was a span of 9 bases. Germline V lookup: CDR1 SGHRS, CDR2 YFSETQ. This CDR3 is 15 amino acids long. The CDR3 DNA reads as TGCGCCAGCAGCTTGAGGGGTGCAGGGGCCAACGTCCTGACTTTC. It translates to CASSLRGAGANVLTF.

By share of the sample, this clonotype is medium-sized (0.01 to 0.1%). This chain uses TRBV20-1 with TRBJ2-3; 7 bases map to TRBD1. CDR1 and CDR2 (germline): DFQATT, SNEGSKA (reference sequence). The trim removed 5 bases at V and 3 bases at J, leaving 11 bases unmatched. This CDR3 has 15 residues. In DNA form, the CDR3 reads TGCAGTGCTTTCGGGACAGCCAAAGGGACAGATACGCAGTATTTT. Protein product: CSAFGTAKGTDTQYF.

By its share, this clonotype is medium-sized (0.01 to 0.1%). This chain connects TRBV11-3 to TRBJ2-7; 10 bases are shared with TRBD1. Trimming took 6 bases from V and 6 from J; bases not matched to a gene: 8. Germline V CDR1 and CDR2: SGHNT, YENEEA. The CDR3 loop spans 14 amino acids. This chain's CDR3 is CASSTGQGEGEQYF. CDR3 sequence (DNA): TGTGCCAGCAGTACTGGACAGGGGGAAGGCGAGCAGTACTTC.

The chain recombines TRBV4-2 with TRBJ2-2; 7 positions agree with TRBD2. The CDR3 contains 18 residues. The germline V gene encodes CDR1 LGHNA and CDR2 YNFKEQ. V was clipped by 0 bases and J by 6 bases; unmatched bases: 13. The CDR3 DNA is TGTGCCAGCAGCCAAGATTTCGAGAGACTAGCTATGGCCGGGGAGCTGTTTTTT. Protein sequence: CASSQDFERLAMAGELFF.

The V gene is TRBV4-1, the J gene TRBJ2-5; D may be TRBD1 or TRBD2 (6 bases each). This CDR3 region has 15 residues. V was cut by 0 bases and J by 5 bases, with 13 bases left in between. The germline V gene has CDR1 MGHRA and CDR2 YSYEKL. Here the CDR3 reads CASSQDPGAWETQYF. The CDR3 DNA reads as TGCGCCAGCAGCCAAGATCCGGGGGCTTGGGAGACCCAGTACTTC.

The CDR3 region is CASSSYRDGPYGYTF. The CDR3 DNA reads as TGCGCCAGCAGCTCTTACAGAGATGGCCCGTATGGCTACACCTTC. V is TRBV5-1 and J is TRBJ1-2; no clear D gene. Per germline, CDR1 SGHRS and CDR2 YFSETQ. This CDR3 comprises 15 residues. The V end lost 3 bases, the J end lost 5 bases, and 17 bases lay between the germline ends.

This clonotype is large in the sample. The chain combines TRBV20-1 with TRBJ2-7; the D gene could be TRBD1 or TRBD2 (5 bases each). In germline, CDR1 is DFQATT, CDR2 SNEGSKA (reference sequence). The CDR3 has 13 amino acids. Trimming cost V 6 bases and J 0 bases, with 12 bases left between them. In DNA form, the CDR3 reads TGCAGTGCCACCGGGACGGCCTCCTACGAGCAGTACTTC. Translated: CSATGTASYEQYF.

This rearrangement joins TRBV7-8 to TRBJ2-7; 7 bases fit TRBD2. J was trimmed by 1 base and V by 6 bases; bases with no gene match: 12. The CDR3 covers 16 residues. Germline V lookup: CDR1 SGHVS, CDR2 FQNEAQ. The DNA for the CDR3 is TGTGCCAGCAGACGGGAGGCAGGGACGGATTCCTACGAGCAGTACTTC. Amino acids: CASRREAGTDSYEQYF.

This clonotype was seen a few times. V is TRBV5-1 and J is TRBJ2-1; TRBD2 aligns across 9 bases. CDR1 is SGHRS and CDR2 is YFSETQ in the germline V gene. Germline trimming cut 3 bases from V and 4 bases from J; bases unmatched to any gene: 8. The CDR3 extends over 16 amino acids. CDR3 region: CASSSTSGPSYNEQFF. CDR3 DNA sequence: TGCGCCAGCAGCTCGACTAGCGGACCCTCATACAATGAGCAGTTCTTC.

By its share, this clonotype is medium-sized. The chain carries TRBV5-4 and TRBJ2-5; D uncertain. Trimming took off 5 bases at V and 3 bases at J, with 5 bases between the two ends. The CDR3 contains 11 residues. Germline loops: CDR1 SGHNT, CDR2 YYREEE (reference sequence). CDR3 protein: CASRAEETQYF. The CDR3 nucleotides read TGTGCCAGCAGGGCGGAAGAGACCCAGTACTTC.

This clonotype has only a few counts. The rearrangement joins TRBV20-1 to TRBJ2-2; D remains ambiguous. V was clipped by 2 bases and J by 0 bases, with 16 bases between them. CDR1 DFQATT and CDR2 SNEGSKA come from the germline V gene (reference sequence). The CDR3 is 17 residues long. This CDR3 reads CSARRSRNRANTGELFF. As DNA, the CDR3 is TGCAGTGCTAGACGTTCACGGAACCGCGCGAACACCGGGGAGCTGTTTTTT.

In this sample, this clonotype turned up a few times. This sequence joins TRBV18 and TRBJ2-7; the D is unclear. V dropped 1 base and J dropped 3 bases, with 10 bases sitting between them. Germline assignment: CDR1 KGHSH and CDR2 LQKENI. The CDR3 loop spans 14 amino acids. DNA for the CDR3: TGTGCCAGCTCACCACGTAACTCACGCTACGAGCAGTACTTC. Amino acids: CASSPRNSRYEQYF.

The V and J genes are TRBV28 and TRBJ2-7; D is ambiguous. CDR3 length: 12 residues. The germline gives CDR1 MDHEN, CDR2 SYDVKM. The ends were cut back, 8 bases at V and 5 bases at J, with 13 bases in the middle. Here the CDR3 DNA reads TGTGCCAGCGGCGAAAGGCGCGACGAGCAGTACTTC. Translation: CASGERRDEQYF. Drawing the rest from reference TRBV28 and TRBJ2-7, the complete variable domain is DVKVTQSSRYLVKRTGEKVFLECVQDMDHENMFWYRQDPGLGLRLIYFSYDVKMKEKGDIPEGYSVSREKKERFSLILESASTNQTSMYLCASGERRDEQYFGPGTRLTVT.

By its share, this clonotype is medium-sized. The chain carries TRBV28 and TRBJ2-2, with TRBD2 as a possible D gene (5 bases). The CDR3 runs to 17 residues. CDR1 MDHEN and CDR2 SYDVKM come from the germline V gene. V lost 5 bases and J lost 7, with 23 bases in between. CDR3 sequence: CASSLIRASSADGELFF. Written as DNA, the CDR3 is TGTGCCAGCAGTCTCATACGCGCTAGCTCCGCGGACGGGGAGCTGTTTTTT.

CDR3 region: CASSALGTDTQYF. The CDR3 nucleotides are TGTGCCTCATCGGCTTTGGGCACAGATACGCAGTATTTT. This chain joins TRBV30 and TRBJ2-3; D ambiguous. Looked up from germline, CDR1 is GTSNPN and CDR2 is SVGIG (reference sequence). CDR3 size: 13 residues. The V end was cut by 7 bases, the J end by 1 base, with 12 bases between.

The chain joins TRBV12-3 or TRBV12-4 to TRBJ1-6; D unresolved. The CDR3 sequence is 15 residues long. The V end lost 2 bases, the J end lost 10 bases, and 15 bases lay between the germline ends. The CDR3 protein is CASSLTVGRQSPLHF. The CDR3 nucleotides are TGTGCCAGCAGTTTAACCGTCGGGAGGCAGTCACCCCTCCACTTT.

V is TRBV5-1 and J is TRBJ2-3, with TRBD2 identical over 9 bases. CDR1 SGHRS and CDR2 YFSETQ come from the germline V gene. V shed 1 base, J shed 2 bases, and the junction held 5 bases outside the gene matches. The CDR3 spans 16 residues. CDR3 sequence reads: CASSLTLAGSTDTQYF. CDR3 coding DNA: TGCGCCAGCAGCTTGACCCTAGCGGGGTCCACAGATACGCAGTATTTT.

Judged by abundance, this clonotype is medium-sized. The gene calls are TRBV6-2 or TRBV6-3 and TRBJ2-2; TRBD2 agrees at 7 bases. This CDR3 has 15 residues. V lost 3 bases to trimming and J lost 0 bases; unmatched junction nucleotides: 1. Per germline, CDR1 MNHEY and CDR2 SVGEGT. The CDR3 loop is CASSYGLANTGELFF. The CDR3 DNA sequence: TGTGCCAGCAGTTATGGACTAGCGAACACCGGGGAGCTGTTTTTT.

The chain recombines TRBV5-4 with TRBJ2-3; D unresolved. Between the trimmed V and J ends, which lost 1 base and 2 bases, there was a span of 2 bases. Germline V lookup: CDR1 SGHNT, CDR2 YYREEE (reference sequence). The CDR3 is 12 residues long. Here the CDR3 reads CASSLYTDTQYF. In DNA form, the CDR3 reads TGTGCCAGCAGCTTGTACACAGATACGCAGTATTTT.

This clonotype has just one count. This chain connects TRBV10-2 to TRBJ2-7; possible D gene TRBD1, 5 bases. The CDR3 runs 16 residues. The V and J ends lost 6 bases and 1 base respectively, with 19 bases between them. Germline-derived CDR1 and CDR2 are WSHSY and SAAADI. The CDR3 is CASSGDSPDRSYEQYF. CDR3 in DNA: TGCGCCAGCAGCGGCGACAGCCCGGACCGTTCCTACGAGCAGTACTTC.

This clonotype is categorized as medium-sized. V usage is TRBV20-1 and J usage is TRBJ2-1; D gene unclear. The V and J ends lost 6 bases and 5 bases respectively, with 14 bases between them. Germline V CDR1 and CDR2: DFQATT, SNEGSKA (reference sequence). The CDR3 extends over 13 amino acids. Written as DNA, the CDR3 is TGCAGTGCCCAGGACGGGCGAAACAATGAGCAGTTCTTC. Translated: CSAQDGRNNEQFF.